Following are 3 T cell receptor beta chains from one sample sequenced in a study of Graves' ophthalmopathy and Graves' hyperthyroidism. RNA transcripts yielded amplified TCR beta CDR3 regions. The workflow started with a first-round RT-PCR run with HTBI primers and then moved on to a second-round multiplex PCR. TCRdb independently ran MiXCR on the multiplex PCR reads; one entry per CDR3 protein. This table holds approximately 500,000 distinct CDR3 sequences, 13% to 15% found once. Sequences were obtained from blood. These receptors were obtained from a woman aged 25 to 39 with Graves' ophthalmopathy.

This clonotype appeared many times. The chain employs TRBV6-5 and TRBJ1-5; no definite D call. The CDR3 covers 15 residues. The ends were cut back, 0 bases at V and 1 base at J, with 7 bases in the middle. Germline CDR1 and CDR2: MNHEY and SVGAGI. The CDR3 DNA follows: TGTGCCAGCAGTTACTCCTCCGACAGCAATCAGCCCCAGCATTTT. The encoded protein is CASSYSSDSNQPQHF.

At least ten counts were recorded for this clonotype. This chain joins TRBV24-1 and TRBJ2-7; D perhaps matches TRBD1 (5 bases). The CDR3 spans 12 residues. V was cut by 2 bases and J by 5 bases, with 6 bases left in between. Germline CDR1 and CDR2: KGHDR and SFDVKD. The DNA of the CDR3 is TGTGCCACCAGTGATTCAGGGAACGAGCAGTACTTC. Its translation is CATSDSGNEQYF.

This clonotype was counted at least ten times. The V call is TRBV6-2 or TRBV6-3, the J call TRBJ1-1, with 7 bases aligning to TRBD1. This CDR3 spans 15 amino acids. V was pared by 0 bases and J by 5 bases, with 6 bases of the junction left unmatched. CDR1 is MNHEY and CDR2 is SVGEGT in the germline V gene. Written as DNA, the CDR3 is TGTGCCAGCAGTTACTCGAGGGGGCGCCGGACTGAAGCTTTCTTT. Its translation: CASSYSRGRRTEAFF.